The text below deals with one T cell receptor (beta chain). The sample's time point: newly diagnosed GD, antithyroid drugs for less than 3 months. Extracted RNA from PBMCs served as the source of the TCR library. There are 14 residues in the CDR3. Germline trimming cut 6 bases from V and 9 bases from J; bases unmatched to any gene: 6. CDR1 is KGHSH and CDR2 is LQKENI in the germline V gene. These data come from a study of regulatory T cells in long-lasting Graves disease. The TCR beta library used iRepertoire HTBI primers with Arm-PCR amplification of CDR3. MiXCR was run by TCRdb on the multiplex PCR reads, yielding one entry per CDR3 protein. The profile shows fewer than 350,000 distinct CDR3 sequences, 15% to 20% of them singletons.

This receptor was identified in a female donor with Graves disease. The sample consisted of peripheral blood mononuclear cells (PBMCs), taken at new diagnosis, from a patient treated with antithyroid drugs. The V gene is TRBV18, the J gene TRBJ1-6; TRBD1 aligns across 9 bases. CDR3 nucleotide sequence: TGTGCCAGCTCCCCGGGACAGGGAGGTTCACCCCTCCACTTT. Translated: CASSPGQGGSPLHF.